This entry lists 26 T cell receptor beta chains sequenced from one sample in a study of molecular identifiers for immune sequencing clone quantification. TCRdb re-derived calls from the PCR reads in MiXCR, one entry per CDR3 protein. The sample lists some 590,000 distinct CDR3 sequences; around 25% were seen once. The sample comprised naive CD8+ T cells from blood, with Jurkat cell RNA spiked in. As for subset: FACS-sorted CD8+CD4-CCR7+CD45RA+ naive T cells. These receptors were taken from a human donor in good health. Some libraries in this study had Jurkat cell RNA spiked in.

The V and J genes are TRBV19 and TRBJ2-1, with a tentative D call TRBD2 (7 bases). Germline loops: CDR1 LNHDA, CDR2 SQIVND (reference sequence). V was shortened by 3 bases and J by 4 bases, with 13 bases between the two germline ends. This CDR3 region has 15 residues. CDR3 sequence (DNA): TGTGCCAGTAGTATGGGGGCTAGCGGTTACAATGAGCAGTTCTTC. It yields the protein CASSMGASGYNEQFF.

The V call is TRBV2, the J call TRBJ2-7; D not certain. Germline CDR1 is SNHLY and CDR2 is FYNNEI. CDR3 length equals 16 residues. Trimming stripped 3 bases from V and 0 bases from J, with 15 bases between. The chain's CDR3 is CASSDAWPPPSYEQYF. CDR3 DNA sequence: TGTGCCAGCAGTGATGCATGGCCGCCGCCCTCCTACGAGCAGTACTTC.

This clonotype was counted many times. The chain couples TRBV2 to TRBJ2-3; no definite D call. The CDR3 contains 15 residues. Trimming took off 4 bases at V and 3 bases at J, with 14 bases between the two ends. Germline V gene data show CDR1 as SNHLY and CDR2 as FYNNEI. The CDR3 DNA reads as TGTGCCAGCAGTGTCGGAGTTGGGTTAACAGATACGCAGTATTTT. This sequence encodes CASSVGVGLTDTQYF.

The chain uses TRBV5-6 and TRBJ1-2; TRBD1 agrees at 7 bases. CDR1 is SGHDT, CDR2 YYEEEE, per germline. V was clipped by 2 bases and J by 7 bases; unmatched bases: 8. CDR3 length: 14 residues. The CDR3: CASSLAQGSFGYTF. The CDR3, as DNA: TGTGCCAGCAGCTTAGCACAGGGGAGCTTTGGCTACACCTTC. Supplemented by reference TRBV5-6 and TRBJ1-2, the full variable domain reads DAGVTQSPTHLIKTRGQQVTLRCSPKSGHDTVSWYQQALGQGPQFIFQYYEEEERQRGNFPDRFSGHQFPNYSSELNVNALLLGDSALYLCASSLAQGSFGYTFGSGTRLTVV.

This clonotype was detected only a few times. V gene TRBV7-9 combines with J gene TRBJ2-7, with D unclear. The CDR3 has 13 residues. The germline V gene has CDR1 SEHNR and CDR2 FQNEAQ (reference sequence). V was clipped by 1 base and J by 7 bases, with 11 bases between them. The CDR3 is CASSLGSVEEQYF. In nucleotides, the CDR3 is TGTGCCAGCAGCTTAGGTTCCGTGGAAGAGCAGTACTTC.

The J gene is TRBJ2-7, the V gene TRBV4-3; 8 nucleotides agree with TRBD2. J lost 0 bases, V lost 2 bases, and 12 bases had no gene match. Germline CDR1 reads LGHNA; CDR2 reads YSLEER. This CDR3 is 18 amino acids long. Here the CDR3 reads CASSQQTLAGQSSYEQYF. DNA for the CDR3: TGCGCCAGCAGCCAACAAACTTTAGCGGGGCAAAGCTCCTACGAGCAGTACTTC.

This chain uses TRBV5-6 with TRBJ1-5, with D unclear. Trimming removed 0 bases from V and 7 bases from J, with 8 bases in between. The CDR3 has 13 amino acids. Germline CDR1 SGHDT, CDR2 YYEEEE. In DNA form, the CDR3 reads TGTGCCAGCAGCTTGGGGATTCTCCAGCCCCAGCATTTT. Protein sequence: CASSLGILQPQHF.

The genes are TRBV18 and TRBJ2-3; D may be TRBD2 (6 bases). Germline CDR1 reads KGHSH; CDR2 reads LQKENI. This CDR3 has 13 amino acids. Between the trimmed V and J ends, which lost 8 bases and 7 bases, there was a span of 16 bases. CDR3 in amino acids: CASPRGAGYTQYF. The CDR3 DNA reads as TGTGCCAGCCCGCGGGGCGCGGGATATACGCAGTATTTT.

Of note for this clonotype: One junction end does not reproduce the germline sequence, and a read error may be involved. The CDR3 protein is CASSSRGYYKQYF. CDR3 DNA sequence: TGTGCCAGCAGTTCCCGGGGATACTACAAGCAGTACTTC. The chain couples TRBV28 to TRBJ2-7; D might be TRBD2 (5 bases). Germline V gene data show CDR1 as MDHEN and CDR2 as SYDVKM. The CDR3 runs to 13 residues.

This clonotype was observed a handful of times. This chain links TRBV6-2 or TRBV6-3 with TRBJ2-1; D is unclear. V gave up 7 bases and J gave up 5 bases, with 15 bases separating them. The germline CDR1 and CDR2 sequences are MNHEY and SVGEGT. The CDR3 has 14 amino acids. The CDR3 bases are TGTGCCAGCACCCGTCCCCGAAGGGACAATGAGCAGTTCTTC. It is translated as CASTRPRRDNEQFF.

This clonotype turned up a few times. The chain combines TRBV20-1 with TRBJ2-2, with TRBD1 matching over 9 bases. Germline V gives CDR1 DFQATT, CDR2 SNEGSKA (reference sequence). This CDR3 has 16 amino acids. V was clipped by 0 bases and J by 3 bases; unmatched bases: 5. This chain's CDR3 is CSARDRGTGHTGELFF. CDR3 DNA sequence: TGCAGTGCTAGAGATCGTGGGACAGGGCACACCGGGGAGCTGTTTTTT.

As for this clonotype: It may be a read error: a sequence one base away is much more abundant. V gene TRBV28 combines with J gene TRBJ2-2; 16 bases align to TRBD2. Germline CDR1 and CDR2: MDHEN and SYDVKM. The CDR3 has 17 residues. The CDR3 sequence: CASSLGTSGRAAGEPFF. CDR3 nucleotide sequence: TGTGCCAGCAGTTTAGGGACTAGCGGGAGGGCCGCCGGGGAGCCGTTTTTT.

As regards this clonotype: Relative to the germline gene, one junction end is altered; a read error may explain this. The J gene is TRBJ2-7, the V gene TRBV5-6; D perhaps matches TRBD2 (5 bases). The CDR3 is 14 residues long. Germline V lookup: CDR1 SGHDT, CDR2 YYEEEE. The CDR3 loop reads CASSGPEGVYEPSF. The CDR3 bases are TGTGCCAGCAGCGGTCCCGAGGGCGTCTACGAGCCGTCCTTC.

The V and J genes are TRBV6-2 or TRBV6-3 and TRBJ1-2, with D maybe TRBD1 (5 bases). V was cut by 0 bases and J by 6 bases, with 20 bases left in between. Germline V lookup: CDR1 MNHEY, CDR2 SVGEGT. This CDR3 spans 17 amino acids. In DNA, the CDR3 is TGTGCCAGCAGTTACTCGTCCCTAAGAATGACAGAGGATGGCTACACCTTC. It specifies CASSYSSLRMTEDGYTF.

The sample holds a few counts of this clonotype. The chain uses TRBV3-1 and TRBJ2-7, with 10 positions matching TRBD1. The germline gives CDR1 LGHDT, CDR2 YNNKEL (reference sequence). V trimming: 4 bases; J trimming: 2 bases; junction bases outside the gene matches: 11. This CDR3 is 17 amino acids long. The chain's CDR3 is CASSRGDTGQGTYEQYF. CDR3 DNA: TGTGCCAGCAGCCGGGGGGATACGGGACAGGGGACCTACGAGCAGTACTTC.

This clonotype turned up a few times. V usage is TRBV3-1 and J usage is TRBJ1-1, with a weak D call TRBD1 (6 bases). CDR1 is LGHDT, CDR2 YNNKEL, per germline (reference sequence). V lost 4 bases to trimming and J lost 2 bases, with 23 bases between them. This CDR3 has 18 amino acids. The DNA for the CDR3 is TGTGCCAGCAGCCCCTCAACAGGGTACGTATCCCTTAACACTGAAGCTTTCTTT. The encoded protein is CASSPSTGYVSLNTEAFF.

This clonotype was counted at least ten times. V is TRBV6-5 and J is TRBJ2-3; perhaps TRBD2 as D (6 bases). The germline V and J ends were trimmed by 2 bases and 4 bases, with 10 bases remaining between them. CDR3 length equals 14 residues. CDR1 and CDR2 from the germline V gene are MNHEY and SVGAGI. DNA of the CDR3: TGTGCCAGCAGTTACGGAGCGGGTGCAGATACGCAGTATTTT. It yields the protein CASSYGAGADTQYF.

This clonotype was recorded many times. The chain joins TRBV5-4 to TRBJ2-2; unclear D gene. The germline V gene has CDR1 SGHNT and CDR2 YYREEE (reference sequence). The CDR3 runs to 14 residues. The ends were cut back, 0 bases at V and 7 bases at J, with 10 bases in the middle. This CDR3 reads CASSLGPDVGELFF. The DNA of the CDR3 is TGTGCCAGCAGCTTGGGACCGGATGTCGGGGAGCTGTTTTTT.

This clonotype appeared many times. The chain recombines TRBV7-9 with TRBJ1-6, with TRBD1 identical over 7 bases. Losses at the gene ends were 5 bases for V and 6 bases for J; bases not matched to a gene: 7. Germline V gives CDR1 SEHNR, CDR2 FQNEAQ (reference sequence). CDR3 length equals 15 residues. Written as DNA, the CDR3 is TGTGCCAGCAGCGCTCCACAGGGGTTTAATTCACCCCTCCACTTT. Amino acids: CASSAPQGFNSPLHF.

As regards this clonotype: Sequence at one end of the junction differs from germline and may be a read error. The V gene is TRBV6-2 or TRBV6-3, the J gene TRBJ2-7; weak D call: TRBD1 (6 bases). The CDR3 covers 13 residues. The germline V gene encodes CDR1 MNHEY and CDR2 SVGEGT. The CDR3 DNA reads as TGTGCCAGCAGTTTAGACAGGTCCTACGCGCAGTACTTC. As protein: CASSLDRSYAQYF.

This clonotype was seen ten or more times. This sequence joins TRBV5-4 and TRBJ2-4, with D uncertain. Trimming pared 2 bases from V and 2 bases from J, leaving 11 bases between. From germline, CDR1 is SGHNT and CDR2 YYREEE (reference sequence). The CDR3 is made up of 15 amino acids. CDR3 in DNA: TGTGCCAGCAGCTTACCGAGTAGCCCCAAAAACATTCAGTACTTC. Protein product: CASSLPSSPKNIQYF. Filled out from reference TRBV5-4 and TRBJ2-4, the complete variable domain reads ETGVTQSPTHLIKTRGQQVTLRCSSQSGHNTVSWYQQALGQGPQFIFQYYREEENGRGNFPPRFSGLQFPNYSSELNVNALELDDSALYLCASSLPSSPKNIQYFGAGTRLSVL.

The chain is built from TRBV4-3 and TRBJ2-1, with 10 nucleotides matching TRBD2. In germline, CDR1 is LGHNA, CDR2 YSLEER. Trimming at V came to 4 bases and at J to 12 bases, leaving 15 bases not matched to a gene. The CDR3 extends over 16 amino acids. CDR3 DNA sequence: TGCGCCAGCAGCCCGAACCTAGCGGGAGAGGAATGGGGGCAGTTCTTC. Its translation: CASSPNLAGEEWGQFF.

The chain links TRBV6-1 to TRBJ2-7; a possible D gene is TRBD2 (5 bases). The CDR3 consists of 20 residues. Between the trimmed V and J ends, which lost 8 bases and 0 bases, there was a span of 32 bases. Germline V gives CDR1 MNHNS, CDR2 SASEGT. The CDR3 DNA is TGTGCCAGCGGCCAACTACAAAGCGTCGCCTGGAGGTGGGGCTCCTACGAGCAGTACTTC. It codes for CASGQLQSVAWRWGSYEQYF.

About this clonotype: A much larger clone is a single base away; this may be a read error. V usage is TRBV5-5 and J usage is TRBJ1-1, with 10 bases identical to TRBD1. Germline V lookup: CDR1 SGHKS, CDR2 YYEKEE (reference sequence). The V gene end was trimmed by 2 bases and the J gene end by 4 bases; junction bases not matched to a gene: 5. The CDR3 is 15 amino acids. In DNA form, the CDR3 reads TGTGCCAGCAGCTTCGGGACAGGGGCGGCCACTGAAGCTTTCTTT. Protein product: CASSFGTGAATEAFF.

This clonotype was seen ten or more times. The chain uses TRBV20-1 and TRBJ2-5; no definite D call. The germline V gene encodes CDR1 DFQATT and CDR2 SNEGSKA (reference sequence). The CDR3 spans 15 residues. Trimming shortened V by 6 bases and J by 2 bases, and 19 bases separated the two germline ends. The CDR3 spells CSAPGVQIGQETQYF. The DNA of the CDR3 is TGCAGTGCCCCTGGGGTCCAGATTGGTCAAGAGACCCAGTACTTC.

Concerning this clonotype: Lacking the conserved final phenylalanine or tryptophan, this CDR3 likely reflects a read error. The chain carries TRBV20-1 and TRBJ1-5; the match to TRBD1 covers 9 bases. The germline gives CDR1 DFQATT, CDR2 SNEGSKA (reference sequence). The CDR3 has 16 amino acids. With V trimmed by 6 bases and J by 0 bases, 9 bases remained unmatched. CDR3 residues: CSASGTGTYSNQPQHL. CDR3 DNA sequence: TGCAGTGCGTCCGGGACAGGGACCTATAGCAATCAGCCCCAGCATTTA.